The clone carrying this T cell receptor beta chain is categorized as medium-sized. Germline assignment: CDR1 LNHDA and CDR2 SQIVND (reference sequence). V was cut by 3 bases and J by 2 bases, with 12 bases left in between. The CDR3 sequence is 15 residues long. The data were obtained in a study of liver allograft versus peripheral blood T cells. Study background: The study compared liver allograft T cell receptor repertoires against peripheral blood repertoires of liver transplant recipients.

In TCRdb, the reads were re-called with MiXCR into one record per CDR3 protein. The data contain around 2,900 distinct CDR3 sequences, more than 15% of them singletons. V usage is TRBV19 and J usage is TRBJ2-3; D not resolved. The origin of this receptor is a human patient who had a liver transplant. The graft donor may have given rise to some T cells. Here the CDR3 reads CASSISKESTDTQYF. CDR3 DNA sequence: TGTGCCAGTAGTATCTCCAAGGAGTCCACAGATACGCAGTATTTT.